Sequencing of this TCR beta chain was carried out in a study of T cells in Graves' hyperthyroidism and ophthalmopathy. Study-level findings and limits: Blood also carried most thyroid clonotypes expanded above 0.001. For ophthalmopathy, model prediction preceded onset by a median 6.5 months.

TCR beta CDR3 regions were amplified from RNA. The HTBI primer set served for first-round RT-PCR of the TCR CDR3. MiXCR, applied by TCRdb to the multiplex PCR reads, yields one record per CDR3 protein. The sample includes roughly 500,000 distinct CDR3 sequences, around 45% of them seen just once. Turning to this clonotype: The target antigen is unknown. A read error is possible here, since a much larger clone lies one base away.

Per the germline V gene, CDR1 is SGHDT and CDR2 is YYEEEE. V lost 0 bases to trimming and J lost 3 bases; unmatched junction nucleotides: 8. The CDR3 covers 16 residues. The chain recombines TRBV5-6 with TRBJ1-2, with TRBD1 identical over 7 bases. This receptor was taken from an adult woman with Graves' disease, either hyperthyroidism or ophthalmopathy (not recorded which). Sequencing was carried out using peripheral blood or thyroid tissue (not recorded which). This CDR3 reads CASSLAETGIDYGYTF. The DNA for the CDR3 is TGTGCCAGCAGCTTGGCCGAGACAGGGATCGACTATGGCTACACCTTC.